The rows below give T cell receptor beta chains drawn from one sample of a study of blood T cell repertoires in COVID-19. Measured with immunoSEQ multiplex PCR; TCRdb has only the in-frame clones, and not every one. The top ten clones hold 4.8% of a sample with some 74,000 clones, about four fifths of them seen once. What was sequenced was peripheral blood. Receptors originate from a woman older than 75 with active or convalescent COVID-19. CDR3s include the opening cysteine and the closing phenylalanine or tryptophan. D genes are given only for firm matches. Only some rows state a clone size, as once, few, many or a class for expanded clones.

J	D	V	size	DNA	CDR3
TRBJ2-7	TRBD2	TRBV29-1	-	TGCAGCGTGGCAACGCTAGCGGGGTACTCCTACGAGCAGTACTTC	CSVATLAGYSYEQYF
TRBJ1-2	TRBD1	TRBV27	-	TGTGCCAGCAGTTCGCCGGGACAGGGGTATGGCTACACCTTC	CASSSPGQGYGYTF
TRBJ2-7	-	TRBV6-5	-	TGTGCCAGCAGTCCCCGACGGGAGGGGGCAGGCGAGCAGTACTTC	CASSPRREGAGEQYF
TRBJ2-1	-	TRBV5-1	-	TGCGCCAGCAGCTTGGGGGGGACAAGCAATGAGCAGTTCTTC	CASSLGGTSNEQFF
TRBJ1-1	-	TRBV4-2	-	TGTGCCAGCAGCCAAGATAATTTCCGGGGGTTGAACACTGAAGCTTTCTTT	CASSQDNFRGLNTEAFF
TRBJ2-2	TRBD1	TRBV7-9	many	TGTGCCAGCAGCCTACAGGGGACCGGGGAGCTGTTTTTT	CASSLQGTGELFF
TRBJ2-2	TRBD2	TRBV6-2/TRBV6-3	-	TGTGCCAGCAGTTACTCGGGCGGGAGGTACACCGGGGAGCTGTTTTTT	CASSYSGGRYTGELFF
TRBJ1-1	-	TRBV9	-	TGTGCCAGCAGCCCCGCGCAGGGGCGTACTGAAGCTTTCTTT	CASSPAQGRTEAFF
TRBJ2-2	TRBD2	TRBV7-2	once	TGTGCCAGCGCCCTCAGCGGGGGCGGCGCCGGGGAGCTGTTTTTT	CASALSGGGAGELFF
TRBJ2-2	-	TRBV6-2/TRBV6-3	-	TGTGCCAGCAGTTACTCGATGGTCGGGGTGAACACCGGGGAGCTGTTTTTT	CASSYSMVGVNTGELFF
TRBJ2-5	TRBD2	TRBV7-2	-	TGTGCCAGCAGGGCGGGACTAGCGGGAGTTCGGATAAGGGAGACCCAGTACTTC	CASRAGLAGVRIRETQYF
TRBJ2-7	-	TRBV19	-	TGTGCCAGACTTCCCGTAACGTTTACCGAGCAGTACTTC	CARLPVTFTEQYF
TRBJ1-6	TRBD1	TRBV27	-	TGTGCCAGCAGTAGGGACAGAACTCCCGCTAATAATTCACCCCTCCACTTT	CASSRDRTPANNSPLHF
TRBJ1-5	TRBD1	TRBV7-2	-	TGTGCCAGCAGCTTAGAGGGACAGGGAATCAATCAGCCCCAGCATTTT	CASSLEGQGINQPQHF
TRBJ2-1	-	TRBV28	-	TGTGCCAGCAGTCCCAGTAATTACAATGAGCAGTTCTTC	CASSPSNYNEQFF
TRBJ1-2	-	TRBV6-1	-	TGTGCCAGCAGTGAGACGGGAATCTATGGCTACACCTTC	CASSETGIYGYTF
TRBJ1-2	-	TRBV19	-	TGTGCCAGTAGTACTGTTCAAGTCGGTGGCTACACCTTC	CASSTVQVGGYTF
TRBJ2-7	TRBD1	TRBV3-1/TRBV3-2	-	TGTGCCAGCAGCCCGCGCCCTCGGGACAGGTTCGTTATCCCGCTCGAGCAGTACTTC	CASSPRPRDRFVIPLEQYF
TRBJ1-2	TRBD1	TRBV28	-	TGTGCCAGCAGTTATGACAGGGACTATGGCTACACCTTC	CASSYDRDYGYTF
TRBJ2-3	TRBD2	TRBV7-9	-	TGTGCCAGCAGCCCTAGCGGGGGCCCTAGCACAGATACGCAGTATTTT	CASSPSGGPSTDTQYF
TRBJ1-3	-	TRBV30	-	TGTGCCTGGAGTGTACAGGTACAGGTCCGAGGAAACACCATATATTTT	CAWSVQVQVRGNTIYF
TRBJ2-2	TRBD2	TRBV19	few	TGTGCCAGTAGACCTCCGGGACTAGCCTTAGCGAACACCGGGGAGCTGTTTTTT	CASRPPGLALANTGELFF
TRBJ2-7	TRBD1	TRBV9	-	TGTGCCAGCAGCGCACAGGGGGCGCGGTGGGAGCAGTACTTC	CASSAQGARWEQYF
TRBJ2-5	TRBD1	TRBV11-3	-	TGTGCCAGCAGTCCCACAGGGGGAGAGACCCAGTACTTC	CASSPTGGETQYF
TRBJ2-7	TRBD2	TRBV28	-	TGTGCCAGCAGTTTCCATCTAGCGGATCTAAACTACGAGCAGTACTTC	CASSFHLADLNYEQYF
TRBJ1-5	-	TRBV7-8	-	TGTGCCAGCAGCTCCAGGGGCAATCAGCCCCAGCATTTT	CASSSRGNQPQHF
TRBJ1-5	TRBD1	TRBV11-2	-	TGTGCCAGCAGTTCTGGGACAGGGGCGAGCAATCAGCCCCAGCATTTT	CASSSGTGASNQPQHF
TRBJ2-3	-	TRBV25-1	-	TGTGCCAGCAGTAACCGGGGTAGGATGAGGACAGATACGCAGTATTTT	CASSNRGRMRTDTQYF
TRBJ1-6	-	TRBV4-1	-	TGCGCCAGCAGCCAACCTACAGGGTACAGTTCACCCCTCCACTTT	CASSQPTGYSSPLHF
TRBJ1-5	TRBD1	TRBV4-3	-	TGCGCCAGCAGCCAAGTTATAGGGGGCTCTCAGCCCCAGCATTTT	CASSQVIGGSQPQHF
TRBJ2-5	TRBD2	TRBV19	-	TGTGCCAGTAGTTCCAGAGGTAGCGGGGGGCAAGAGACCCAGTACTTC	CASSSRGSGGQETQYF
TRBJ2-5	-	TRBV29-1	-	TGCAGCGTTTACACCCCAAAGCCCGGGGGGCGCGAAGAGACCCAGTACTTC	CSVYTPKPGGREETQYF
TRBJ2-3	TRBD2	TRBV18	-	TGTGCCAGCTCACCGGGGACTAGCCGACGGCCCCCCGTTTTT	CASSPGTSRRPPVF
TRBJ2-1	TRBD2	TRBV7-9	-	TGTGCCAGCAGCCCGCAAGGACTAGCGGGGGGCAATGAGCAGTTCTTC	CASSPQGLAGGNEQFF
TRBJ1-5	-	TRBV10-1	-	TGCGCCAGCAGTTACCGGGGAGACGTCGGCAATCAGCCCCAGCATTTT	CASSYRGDVGNQPQHF
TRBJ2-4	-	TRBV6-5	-	TGTGCCAGCAGTCGGGAGGCCAAAAACATTCAGTACTTC	CASSREAKNIQYF